This TCR beta chain was retrieved from a study of graft-versus-host responses after intestinal transplantation. As for the study in general: All recipients were transplanted with multivisceral, liver-intestinal, or isolated intestinal grafts. The whole recipient group had anti-thymocyte globulin induction followed by tacrolimus and steroids for around 3 years.

The study, taken as a whole, reports: There were GvH clones found in recipient marrow, and some of them appeared first in ileum or blood. The highest levels of circulating GvH clones went along with early declines in HvG clones after transplant.

As concerns this clone: Its matching antigen is unknown. The sample has other DNA sequences that encode this CDR3 too.

Libraries were prepared by immunoSEQ multiplex PCR; TCRdb keeps only in-frame clonotypes and omits some of them. The sample consists of under 25,000 clones, around 80% of them appearing once. This TCR derives from a human donor who was the organ donor for an intestinal transplant. This sample comprised unstimulated CD8+ T cells sorted from spleen or lymph node cells, obtained before transplant.

CDR3 loop: CASSLGNQPQHF. The CDR3 DNA follows: TGTGCCAGCAGCTTGGGCAATCAGCCCCAGCATTTT. The chain uses TRBV5-6 and TRBJ1-5; D not resolved. Germline assignment: CDR1 SGHDT and CDR2 YYEEEE. V was pared by 0 bases and J by 2 bases, with 0 bases between. The CDR3 covers 12 residues.